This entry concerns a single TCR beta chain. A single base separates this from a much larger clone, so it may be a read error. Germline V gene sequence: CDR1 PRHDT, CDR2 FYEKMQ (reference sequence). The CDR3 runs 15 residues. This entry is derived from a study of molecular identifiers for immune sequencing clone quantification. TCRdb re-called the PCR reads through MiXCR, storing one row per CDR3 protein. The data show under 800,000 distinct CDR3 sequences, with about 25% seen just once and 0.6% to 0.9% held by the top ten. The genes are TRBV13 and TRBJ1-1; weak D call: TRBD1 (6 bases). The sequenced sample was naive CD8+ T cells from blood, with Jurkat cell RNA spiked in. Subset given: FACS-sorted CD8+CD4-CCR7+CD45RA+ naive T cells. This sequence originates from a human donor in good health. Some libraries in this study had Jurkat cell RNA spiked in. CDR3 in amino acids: CAGSLLTGMNTEAFF. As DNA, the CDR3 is TGTGCCGGCAGCTTGTTAACAGGGATGAACACTGAAGCTTTCTTT.